This T cell receptor beta chain came from a study of beta chain features in type 1 diabetes (dated by TCRdb to between 2018 and 2020). General notes on the study: Mean age, gender distribution, total cell number and subset yield were not different between patients and healthy donors. A total of roughly 100 million sorted cells were examined across all samples, and the number of cells per subset was strongly correlated with RNA yield. The study compared TCRB repertoires of sorted circulating CD4+ T cell subsets between recently diagnosed type 1 diabetes patients and matched healthy donors. Regulatory and stem cell-like memory subsets were obtained from only 8 patients and roughly 8 healthy donors, while naive and central memory subsets were obtained from all 30 or so donors. Study-wide findings and limitations: The naive, central memory and regulatory TCRB repertoires appeared to resemble one another more closely among patients than among healthy donors. Because cDNA was sequenced instead of genomic DNA, activated cells with high expression could be over-represented, although the groups did not differ in activation or CD3 levels. At VDJ recombination sites, type 1 diabetes patients had fewer insertions and more deleted nucleotides, which implies abnormalities in thymic rearrangement. Because small numbers of individuals were included in the HLA sub-analyses, any influence of HLA type on TCRB rearrangement was left unresolved. Shorter templates might have been favored by PCR, but patient and control samples were amplified and corrected together, so both groups would have been affected equally by any skew. In all four CD4+ subsets, TCRB CDR3 length was moderately but significantly shorter in type 1 diabetes patients.

From each donor, a single peripheral blood sample of approximately 120 mL on average was drawn into heparinised tubes. Naive, central memory, regulatory and stem cell-like memory CD4+ T cells were sorted on a BD FACSAria II using a panel including CD45RO, CCR7, CD25, CD127, CD95 and CD27. Every sorted population had a purity above 98%. PBMCs were isolated right away by Lymphoprep density gradient centrifugation and were stained directly, without culture. So that batch effects would be minimized, each experiment stained and sorted samples in pairs, pairing one healthy donor with one patient. On this clone: Its antigen has not been determined. It has no much larger one-base neighbor in the sample; base qualities were not kept.

All of the isolated RNA was reverse transcribed with the High Capacity cDNA Reverse Transcription Kit, so expressed TCRB transcripts were sequenced. Naive, central memory and regulatory T cell samples underwent deep immunoSEQ sequencing, averaging about 3.3 million total reads per sample. Sorted cells were lysed in RLT buffer, and RNA was extracted using DNase-treated RNeasy Micro or Mini kits according to cell number. To prevent cross-contamination, each cell subset was processed individually, whereas patient and healthy donor samples were processed jointly. The immunoSEQ multiplex PCR was used to amplify TCRB sequences from cDNA, yielding 87-bp fragments that span the CDR3 region. Amplicons were sequenced on the Illumina HiSeq platform. Under the source paper's analysis protocol: Synthetic template baselines were used to correct PCR bias computationally, reads within Hamming distance 2 were collapsed, and singletons that could not be merged were discarded. By aligning reads against IMGT, V, D and J genes, CDR3 length, and insertions or deletions at six rearrangement sites were assigned. Within each subset, clonotype counts were normalized to sorted cell number, and only after that were true diversity and Gini coefficients computed with the tcR R package. The overlap coefficient, calculated on TCRB nucleotide sequences, was used to measure repertoire sharing. In its TCRdb copy, this immuneACCESS table keeps in-frame sequences only and misses some clones. Where compared with another copy, unresolved V genes explain less than half of these, and the others have no known cause. V and J calls and clone size are those listed in that table; D and trimming were worked out from the DNA. The sample contains hundreds of thousands of clones, around 15% of them found a single time. The ten largest clones take up 6.7% of the sample.

The source is a man aged 25-45 years in good health. The sequenced sample was central memory CD4+ T cells from blood.

The DNA sequence follows: TGTGCCAGGGGGCCGAACAGGGGAGGAGAGACCCAGTACTTC. This sequence encodes CARGPNRGGETQYF. This chain joins TRBV6-1 to TRBJ2-5; a tentative D match to TRBD1 spans 7 bases. The germline V gene specifies MNHNS as CDR1 and SASEGT as CDR2. The CDR3, cysteine through phenylalanine, is 14 amino acids long. The retained sequence is limited to the CDR3, 42 bases, with the frame set at the first base. V loses 9 bases of germline sequence and J loses 4 bases, and the interval between the two ends is 18 bases.